Listed here are 3 T cell receptor beta chains from one sample, sequenced in a study of blood T cell repertoires in COVID-19. Measured with immunoSEQ multiplex PCR; TCRdb has only the in-frame clones, and not every one. The sample has 200,000 or so clones; approximately 91% are singletons. Sequenced input: peripheral blood. All receptors come from a man in his sixties who had recovered from COVID-19.

The chain recombines TRBV5-1 with TRBJ2-5; no clear D gene. Germline CDR1 SGHRS, CDR2 YFSETQ. Trimming left V 0 bases short and J 0 bases short, with 9 bases between. This CDR3 has 15 residues. Written as DNA, the CDR3 is TGCGCCAGCAGCTTGGCCCGACATTACCAAGAGACCCAGTACTTC. Translated: CASSLARHYQETQYF.

The chain uses TRBV19 and TRBJ2-2; 9 nucleotides align to TRBD2. J gave up 4 bases and V 3 bases, and 3 bases lay outside the gene matches. The CDR3 runs 15 residues. The V gene's germline CDR1 is LNHDA and CDR2 SQIVND (reference sequence). DNA of the CDR3: TGTGCCAGTAGTATTTCTAGCGGGGCCACCGGGGAGCTGTTTTTT. Translation gives CASSISSGATGELFF. Supplemented by reference TRBV19 and TRBJ2-2, the full variable domain reads DGGITQSPKYLFRKEGQNVTLSCEQNLNHDAMYWYRQDPGQGLRLIYYSQIVNDFQKGDIAEGYSVSREKKESFPLTVTSAQKNPTAFYLCASSISSGATGELFFGEGSRLTVL.

The V and J genes are TRBV5-1 and TRBJ2-7; D might be TRBD2 (6 bases). Germline values: CDR1 SGHRS, CDR2 YFSETQ. The CDR3 runs to 14 residues. V dropped 0 bases and J dropped 3 bases, with 10 bases sitting between them. The CDR3 DNA reads as TGCGCCAGCAGCTTGGAACTGGGGGGCTACGAGCAGTACTTC. Translating it yields CASSLELGGYEQYF.